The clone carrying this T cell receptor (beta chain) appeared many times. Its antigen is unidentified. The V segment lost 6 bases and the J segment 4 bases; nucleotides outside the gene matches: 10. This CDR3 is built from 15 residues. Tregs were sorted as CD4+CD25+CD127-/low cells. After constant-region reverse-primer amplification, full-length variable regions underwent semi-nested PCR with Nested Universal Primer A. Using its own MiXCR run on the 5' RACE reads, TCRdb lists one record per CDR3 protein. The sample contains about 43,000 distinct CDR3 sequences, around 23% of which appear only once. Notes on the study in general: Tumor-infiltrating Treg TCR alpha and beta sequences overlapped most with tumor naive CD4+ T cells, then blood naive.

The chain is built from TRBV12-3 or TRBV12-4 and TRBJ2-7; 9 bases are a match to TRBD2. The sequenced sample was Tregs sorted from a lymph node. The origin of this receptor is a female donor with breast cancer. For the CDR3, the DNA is TGTGCCAGCAGACCTGCCCTAGCGGGACAGTACGAGCAGTACTTC. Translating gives CASRPALAGQYEQYF.